This TCR beta chain comes out of a study of vaccination effects on CD4 cells after COVID-19. Across the whole study: The median interval between the second dose and post-vaccine sampling was 72 days.

TCRdb's copy holds only in-frame clones and misses some; the assay was immunoSEQ multiplex PCR. In the table there are 20,000 to 25,000 clones, more than 70% of which are singletons. This clone was seen only once. Antigen unknown. Study findings and constraints: Whether induced by infection or by vaccine, clones showed marked clonal contraction late after vaccination. There were few convalescent patients in the study and no early post-infection timepoints.

After expansion with viral peptide pools in the ViraFEST assay, antigen-specific CD4+ T cells were sequenced. With roughly 9 days of culture completed, CD4+ T cells were isolated. Participants were vaccinated with two doses of either the BNT162b2 or mRNA-1273 vaccine. Cells had half their medium changed to IL-2 medium on days 3 and 7. Sequencing used CD4+ T cells from PBMCs cultured with HCoV-229E spike peptides, obtained after COVID-19 vaccination. This sequence originates from a human donor who received a COVID-19 vaccine.

The CDR3 spells CASSLGPRIDNSPLHF. CDR3 DNA: TGTGCCAGCAGCTTAGGACCGCGGATAGATAATTCACCCCTCCACTTT. The rearrangement uses TRBV13 and TRBJ1-6; the D is unclear. Germline V gene data show CDR1 as PRHDT and CDR2 as FYEKMQ (reference sequence). The germline V and J ends were trimmed by 0 bases and 5 bases, with 11 bases remaining between them. The CDR3 runs to 16 residues.